These 24 T cell receptor beta chains originate from one sample sequenced in a study of T cells in Graves' hyperthyroidism and ophthalmopathy. Amplified TCR beta CDR3 regions derived from RNA transcripts. During a first-round RT-PCR of the TCR CDR3, the HTBI primer set was used. TCRdb redid the calling of the multiplex PCR reads with MiXCR, one entry per CDR3 protein. The table records some 490,000 distinct CDR3 sequences, 15% to 20% of them present only once. Sequenced material: blood. Source of these receptors: a woman in her 30s with Graves' ophthalmopathy.

The chain recombines TRBV27 with TRBJ2-5; D unresolved. Trimming shortened V by 3 bases and J by 5 bases, and 10 bases separated the two germline ends. Germline V CDR1 and CDR2: MNHEY, SMNVEV (reference sequence). The CDR3 extends over 13 amino acids. CDR3 residues: CASSFDVMETQYF. CDR3 in DNA: TGTGCCAGCAGTTTTGACGTGATGGAGACCCAGTACTTC.

This clonotype has at least ten counts. The V gene is TRBV6-2 or TRBV6-3, the J gene TRBJ2-7, with 7 nucleotides matching TRBD1. The V and J ends lost 2 bases and 2 bases, in that order; junction bases with no gene match: 3. This CDR3 is built from 14 residues. From germline, CDR1 is MNHEY and CDR2 SVGEGT. This chain's CDR3 is CASSYGQVPYEQYF. DNA for the CDR3: TGTGCCAGCAGTTACGGACAGGTCCCCTACGAGCAGTACTTC.

This clonotype was counted many times. As DNA, the CDR3 is TGTGCCAGCAGTTACTGGGGGACTAGCGGGAGGGCGAAACATGAGCAGTTCTTC. Residues: CASSYWGTSGRAKHEQFF. The rearrangement uses TRBV6-2 or TRBV6-3 and TRBJ2-1; TRBD2 agrees at 16 bases. V lost 1 base and J lost 8; bases outside the gene matches: 8. The germline V gene encodes CDR1 MNHEY and CDR2 SVGEGT. This CDR3 spans 18 amino acids.

The table lists this clonotype with many counts. J is TRBJ2-3 and V is TRBV5-1, with D unclear. Trimming cost V 5 bases and J 0 bases, with 13 bases left between them. The CDR3 has 15 amino acids. Germline lookup yields CDR1 SGHRS and CDR2 YFSETQ. The CDR3 here is CASSPDTTSTDTQYF. The CDR3, as DNA: TGCGCCAGCAGTCCCGACACCACTAGCACAGATACGCAGTATTTT.

The V gene is TRBV5-1, the J gene TRBJ2-5, with D possibly TRBD1 on 6 matching bases. The ends were cut back, 0 bases at V and 4 bases at J, with 10 bases in the middle. Per the germline V gene, CDR1 is SGHRS and CDR2 is YFSETQ. There are 14 residues in the CDR3. The CDR3 nucleotides are TGCGCCAGCAGCTTGGTGCAGGGGCGAGAGACCCAGTACTTC. Its protein is CASSLVQGRETQYF.

This clonotype was recorded a few times. The chain has TRBV4-3 and TRBJ1-2; TRBD1 agrees at 7 bases. There are 14 residues in the CDR3. V lost 1 base, J lost 4 bases, and 3 bases stayed unmatched. Germline-derived CDR1 and CDR2 are LGHNA and YSLEER. CDR3 sequence (DNA): TGCGCCAGCAGCCAAGGTGACAGGGCCTATGGCTACACCTTC. Translation: CASSQGDRAYGYTF.

This chain uses TRBV28 with TRBJ2-7; TRBD2 matches at 7 bases. J gave up 3 bases and V 7 bases, and 9 bases lay outside the gene matches. The CDR3 runs to 14 residues. Germline V lookup: CDR1 MDHEN, CDR2 SYDVKM. CDR3 amino acids: CASTPTGGGYEQYF. Written as DNA, the CDR3 is TGTGCCAGCACTCCGACGGGGGGAGGCTACGAGCAGTACTTC.

This clonotype occurred many times. The chain employs TRBV5-5 and TRBJ1-2, with 8 bases fitting TRBD1. Looked up from germline, CDR1 is SGHKS and CDR2 is YYEKEE (reference sequence). Trimming cost V 9 bases and J 8 bases; bases outside gene matches: 18. CDR3 length: 15 residues. The DNA of the CDR3 is TGTGCCACCTGCCCAACGTATGGACAGGGCTGGGGCTACACCTTC. This encodes CATCPTYGQGWGYTF.

This clonotype was seen at least ten times. This rearrangement joins TRBV2 to TRBJ1-5; 12 bases are shared with TRBD1. The CDR3 runs 19 residues. Germline V lookup: CDR1 SNHLY, CDR2 FYNNEI. V shed 2 bases, J shed 2 bases, and the junction held 10 bases outside the gene matches. CDR3 region: CASSEKGTGGRVGNQPQHF. The CDR3 nucleotides read TGTGCCAGCAGTGAAAAGGGGACAGGGGGCAGGGTGGGCAATCAGCCCCAGCATTTT.

The genes are TRBV7-9 and TRBJ1-3; D is unresolved. In germline, CDR1 is SEHNR, CDR2 FQNEAQ (reference sequence). The CDR3 runs 15 residues. Between the trimmed V and J ends, which lost 1 base and 4 bases, there was a span of 11 bases. CDR3 protein: CASSLDHGEGNTIYF. The DNA for the CDR3 is TGTGCCAGCAGCTTAGATCACGGAGAAGGAAACACCATATATTTT.

Ten or more counts support this clonotype. V and J are TRBV19 and TRBJ1-2; a weak D match, TRBD1 (5 bases). CDR1 and CDR2 from the germline V gene are LNHDA and SQIVND (reference sequence). The CDR3 is made up of 18 amino acids. V lost 0 bases, J lost 4 bases, and 21 bases lay in between. The DNA for the CDR3 is TGTGCCAGTAGTATAGAGAGGGGACGGCCGAGACTACGCTATGGCTACACCTTC. Its protein product is CASSIERGRPRLRYGYTF.

This sequence joins TRBV29-1 and TRBJ2-2; 11 bases are shared with TRBD2. Germline V CDR1 and CDR2: SQVTM, ANQGSEA. After removal of 5 bases from V and 4 bases from J, the junction contained 6 bases not matched to a gene. The CDR3 has 15 amino acids. The CDR3 coding sequence is TGCAGCGTTATACTAGCGGGAGTAAGCACCGGGGAGCTGTTTTTT. Translated, it gives CSVILAGVSTGELFF.

This clonotype occurred once. V and J are TRBV3-2 and TRBJ2-3; the table assigns TRBD1, which was not confirmed against the DNA. TRBV3-2 is a pseudogene. This CDR3 has 21 amino acids. The CDR3 reads CASSQELISPTGQKGADTQYF. The CDR3 coding sequence is TGTGCCAGCAGCCAAGAATTGATCTCACCGACGGGCCAAAAAGGGGCAGATACGCAGTATTTT.

Many counts were recorded for this clonotype. CDR3 protein: CASSLAVGGRAQYEQYF. The DNA for the CDR3 is TGTGCCAGCAGCTTAGCGGTGGGCGGGAGGGCCCAATACGAGCAGTACTTC. The chain couples TRBV7-8 to TRBJ2-7, with 9 bases matching TRBD2. The CDR3 consists of 17 residues. With 0 bases clipped from V and 4 bases from J, the junction kept 10 bases outside the gene matches. Germline loops: CDR1 SGHVS, CDR2 FQNEAQ.

This clonotype showed up many times. The chain links TRBV12-3 or TRBV12-4 to TRBJ2-1; D may be TRBD2 (6 bases). The CDR3 runs 14 residues. The V end lost 1 base, the J end lost 8 bases, and 12 bases lay between the germline ends. The CDR3 protein is CASSLGGGGDEQFF. The CDR3 coding sequence is TGTGCCAGCAGTTTAGGTGGGGGAGGAGATGAGCAGTTCTTC.

The V call is TRBV24-1, the J call TRBJ2-3; D uncertain. V gave up 1 base and J gave up 6 bases, with 10 bases separating them. Germline lookup yields CDR1 KGHDR and CDR2 SFDVKD. This CDR3 spans 14 amino acids. This CDR3 reads CATSDFPLEDTQYF. The CDR3 DNA reads TGTGCCACCAGTGATTTCCCCTTAGAGGATACGCAGTATTTT.

This clonotype was recorded at least ten times. The chain joins TRBV7-2 to TRBJ1-3, with a weak D call TRBD1 (5 bases). Germline CDR1 is SGHTA and CDR2 is FQGNSA. The V end lost 4 bases, the J end lost 9 bases, and 13 bases lay between the germline ends. This CDR3 is 13 amino acids long. In DNA, the CDR3 is TGTGCCAGCAGCTATGGGGCTGGGCGCACCATATATTTT. Its protein product is CASSYGAGRTIYF.

The chain combines TRBV9 with TRBJ2-5, with 8 bases matching TRBD2. Trimming cost V 0 bases and J 5 bases; bases outside gene matches: 9. This CDR3 comprises 16 residues. The germline V gene encodes CDR1 SGDLS and CDR2 YYNGEE. In nucleotides, the CDR3 is TGTGCCAGCAGCGTAGACGGAGCGGGAGTGATGGAGACCCAGTACTTC. This sequence encodes CASSVDGAGVMETQYF. Together with reference TRBV9 and TRBJ2-5, the CDR3 gives the full variable domain: DSGVTQTPKHLITATGQRVTLRCSPRSGDLSVYWYQQSLDQGLQFLIQYYNGEERAKGNILERFSAQQFPDLHSELNLSSLELGDSALYFCASSVDGAGVMETQYFGPGTRLLVL.

This clonotype was picked up a small number of times. This chain joins TRBV27 and TRBJ2-2, with a weak D call TRBD2 (6 bases). V was pared by 3 bases and J by 0 bases, with 17 bases between. Per germline, CDR1 MNHEY and CDR2 SMNVEV (reference sequence). The CDR3 contains 18 residues. CDR3 coding DNA: TGTGCCAGCAGTTTTCATTTGGACGGGGGATCGAACACCGGGGAGCTGTTTTTT. Protein product: CASSFHLDGGSNTGELFF.

This clonotype was observed at least ten times. The chain carries TRBV3-1 and TRBJ2-7; tentative D call: TRBD2 (6 bases). The CDR3 is 15 amino acids. Germline V gene data show CDR1 as LGHDT and CDR2 as YNNKEL (reference sequence). Trimming removed 4 bases from V and 11 bases from J, with 24 bases in between. CDR3 coding DNA: TGTGCCAGCAGCCCCCTTCCCCGTGGGGAGGCGATGGAGTACTTC. Translation gives CASSPLPRGEAMEYF.

The gene calls are TRBV12-3 or TRBV12-4 and TRBJ1-1; D remains unclear. CDR3 size: 14 residues. V gave up 1 base and J gave up 1 base, with 7 bases separating them. The CDR3 coding sequence is TGTGCCAGCAGTTTAGGGATTGGGAACACTGAAGCTTTCTTT. Translation: CASSLGIGNTEAFF.

CDR3 protein: CASSPHLVGRSTDTQYF. CDR3 nucleotide sequence: TGCGCCAGCAGCCCACATCTAGTGGGACGAAGCACAGATACGCAGTATTTT. This rearrangement joins TRBV4-1 to TRBJ2-3, with D possibly called TRBD1 or TRBD2 (5 bases each). CDR1 is MGHRA and CDR2 is YSYEKL in the germline V gene. This CDR3 comprises 17 residues. Trimming removed 4 bases from V and 0 bases from J, with 17 bases in between.

This clonotype showed up just once. Germline is not matched at one junction end, which may reflect a read error. The rearrangement uses TRBV14 and TRBJ2-1, with D unclear. This CDR3 comprises 16 residues. CDR1 SGHDN and CDR2 FVKESK come from the germline V gene. This CDR3 is CASSPRISGRNNEQLF. The CDR3 DNA sequence: TGTGCCAGCAGCCCACGAATATCCGGCCGAAACAATGAGCAGCTCTTC.

In its sample, this clonotype was seen many times. The V and J genes are TRBV6-1 and TRBJ1-6; D ambiguous. V gave up 0 bases and J gave up 11 bases, with 14 bases separating them. Per the germline V gene, CDR1 is MNHNS and CDR2 is SASEGT. CDR3 length: 15 amino acids. The CDR3 region is CASSEAAVATTPLHF. CDR3 in DNA: TGTGCCAGCAGTGAAGCGGCCGTGGCGACGACACCCCTCCACTTT.